This TCR beta chain is from a study (dated by TCRdb to the early 2010s). In the germline V gene, CDR1 corresponds to LGHNA and CDR2 to YSLEER. The CDR3 has 14 amino acids, counting the end cysteine and phenylalanine. CDR3 DNA is the only sequence kept; it has 42 bases, read in frame from the first base. V lost 0 bases and J lost 4 bases; the stretch between them is 9 bases long. As regards this clonotype: Its antigen has not been determined. One base away there is no much larger clone; base qualities are not given.

The run used an Illumina Genome Analyzer IIx. Through fastp at Q25 and MiXCR, TCRdb rebuilt clones from the public reads, retaining in-frame beta chains. Every CDR3 protein is listed once, alongside the most common genes and DNA of its rows. A total of about 15,000 distinct CDR3 sequences appear in this sample, approximately 30% of them only once. The top ten hold 15% to 20% of the sample. The V and J genes are TRBV4-3 and TRBJ1-2; a confident D gene designation cannot be given. The receptor was derived from a human donor. Sequencing input: blood. Here is the DNA: TGCGCCAGCAGCCAAGATGAGGGTGGCTATGGCTACACCTTC. The resulting protein is CASSQDEGGYGYTF.